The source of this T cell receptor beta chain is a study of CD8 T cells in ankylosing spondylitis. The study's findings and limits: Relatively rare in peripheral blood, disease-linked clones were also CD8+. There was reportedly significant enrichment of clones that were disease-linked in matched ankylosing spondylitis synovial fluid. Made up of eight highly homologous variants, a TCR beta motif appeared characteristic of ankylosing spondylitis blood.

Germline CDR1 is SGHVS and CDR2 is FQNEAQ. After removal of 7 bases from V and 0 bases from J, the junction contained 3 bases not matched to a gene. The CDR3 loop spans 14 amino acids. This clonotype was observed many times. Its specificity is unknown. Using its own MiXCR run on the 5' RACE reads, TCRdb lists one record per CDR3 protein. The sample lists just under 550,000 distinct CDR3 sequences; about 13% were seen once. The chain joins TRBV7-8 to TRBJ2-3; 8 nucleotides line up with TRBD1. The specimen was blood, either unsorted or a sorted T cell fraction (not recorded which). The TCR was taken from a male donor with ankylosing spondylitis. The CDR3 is CASTRGLSTDTQYF. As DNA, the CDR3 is TGTGCCAGCACCAGGGGGCTCAGCACAGATACGCAGTATTTT.